Shown below are 20 T cell receptor beta chains from a single sample sequenced in a study of blood T cell repertoires in COVID-19. Sequenced by immunoSEQ multiplex PCR; TCRdb stores in-frame clones only, minus some. Counted here are around 210,000 clones, more than 65% occurring once; the ten biggest clones make up 13%. Sequencing used peripheral blood. All receptors derive from a human donor in a cohort sampled during active COVID-19.

The gene calls are TRBV2 and TRBJ2-7, with D tentatively TRBD2 (5 bases). The germline V and J ends were trimmed by 7 bases and 6 bases, with 19 bases remaining between them. In germline, CDR1 is SNHLY, CDR2 FYNNEI. The CDR3 consists of 14 residues. CDR3 protein: CASKPWPGGPEQYF. The CDR3 coding sequence is TGTGCCAGCAAACCCTGGCCCGGAGGTCCCGAGCAGTACTTC.

This clone was counted only a few times. The chain employs TRBV5-1 and TRBJ1-1; 9 nucleotides line up with TRBD1. Germline CDR1 SGHRS, CDR2 YFSETQ. Trimming removed 4 bases from V and 4 bases from J; junction bases left unmatched: 5. This CDR3 comprises 14 residues. The CDR3 sequence is CASSQQGASTEAFF. Written as DNA, the CDR3 is TGCGCCAGCAGCCAACAGGGGGCGAGCACTGAAGCTTTCTTT.

The rearrangement uses TRBV5-1 and TRBJ2-5; TRBD1 aligns across 7 bases. CDR1 is SGHRS and CDR2 is YFSETQ in the germline V gene. This CDR3 comprises 13 residues. V trimming: 4 bases; J trimming: 2 bases; junction bases outside the gene matches: 2. The CDR3 loop is CASSRDSQETQYF. The CDR3 nucleotides are TGCGCCAGCAGCCGGGACAGTCAAGAGACCCAGTACTTC.

This chain connects TRBV2 to TRBJ2-7; TRBD1 agrees at 9 bases. With V trimmed by 5 bases and J by 3 bases, 11 bases remained unmatched. Germline V gene lookup returns CDR1 SNHLY and CDR2 FYNNEI. This CDR3 region has 16 residues. Written as DNA, the CDR3 is TGTGCCAGCAGTTTCCCCGACAGGGGGGTAGGCTACGAGCAGTACTTC. Residues: CASSFPDRGVGYEQYF.

The chain combines TRBV18 with TRBJ1-1; TRBD1 is a possible D gene (6 bases). Germline V gene data show CDR1 as KGHSH and CDR2 as LQKENI. Trimming stripped 0 bases from V and 0 bases from J, with 8 bases between. The CDR3 runs to 15 residues. The CDR3 is CASSPPGHLNTEAFF. The CDR3 nucleotides are TGTGCCAGCTCACCACCGGGACACCTGAACACTGAAGCTTTCTTT.

The V gene is TRBV7-6, the J gene TRBJ2-5; 10 positions match TRBD1. In germline, CDR1 is SGHVS, CDR2 FNYEAQ. The CDR3 consists of 15 residues. The J segment lost 6 bases and the V segment lost 5 bases, leaving 9 bases of the junction unmatched. The chain's CDR3 is CASSGTGQGSKTQYF. DNA for the CDR3: TGTGCCAGCAGCGGGACGGGACAGGGGTCGAAGACCCAGTACTTC. Based on the CDR3 plus reference TRBV7-6 and TRBJ2-5, the full variable domain is GAGVSQSPRYKVTKRGQDVALRCDPISGHVSLYWYRQALGQGPEFLTYFNYEAQQDKSGLPNDRFSAERPEGSISTLTIQRTEQRDSAMYRCASSGTGQGSKTQYFGPGTRLLVL.

The rearrangement joins TRBV7-9 to TRBJ2-7; a weak D match, TRBD1 (5 bases). The CDR3 runs to 13 residues. With 3 bases removed from V and 3 bases from J, the gap between germline ends came to 9 bases. Germline V gene sequence: CDR1 SEHNR, CDR2 FQNEAQ (reference sequence). In nucleotides, the CDR3 is TGTGCCAGCAGCTTTGGGGCCTTCTACGAGCAGTACTTC. Translating gives CASSFGAFYEQYF.

The J gene is TRBJ2-1, the V gene TRBV10-2; 7 bases align to TRBD2. With 8 bases clipped from V and 5 bases from J, the junction kept 9 bases outside the gene matches. Germline V gene sequence: CDR1 WSHSY, CDR2 SAAADI. The CDR3 totals 14 residues. In nucleotides, the CDR3 is TGCGCCAGCCTCCCGGGGAGGGCCCACAATGAGCAGTTCTTC. The encoded protein is CASLPGRAHNEQFF.

This sequence joins TRBV10-3 and TRBJ2-1; 10 bases are a match to TRBD2. J lost 7 bases, V lost 8 bases, and 20 bases had no gene match. Germline loops: CDR1 ENHRY, CDR2 SYGVKD. This CDR3 region has 18 residues. The CDR3 here is CAISTSGTSSGSWNEQFF. CDR3 sequence (DNA): TGTGCCATCTCGACGTCAGGAACATCTAGCGGGAGTTGGAATGAGCAGTTCTTC.

The chain recombines TRBV6-1 with TRBJ2-1; TRBD2 matches at 7 bases. J gave up 3 bases and V 2 bases, and 10 bases lay outside the gene matches. Germline V gives CDR1 MNHNS, CDR2 SASEGT. The CDR3 has 17 amino acids. The CDR3 DNA follows: TGTGCCAGCAGTGAATTTGGGGGGGACCCGAACTACAATGAGCAGTTCTTC. Its protein product is CASSEFGGDPNYNEQFF.

The rearrangement links TRBV6-6 to TRBJ2-2, with TRBD2 identical over 11 bases. Germline CDR1 is MNHNY and CDR2 is SVGAGI (reference sequence). This CDR3 is 15 amino acids long. V shed 6 bases, J shed 5 bases, and the junction held 5 bases outside the gene matches. This chain's CDR3 is CASRFSGRATGELFF. As DNA, the CDR3 is TGTGCCAGCAGATTTAGCGGGAGGGCAACCGGGGAGCTGTTTTTT.

This chain joins TRBV29-1 and TRBJ2-1, with 8 nucleotides matching TRBD2. V shed 7 bases, J shed 2 bases, and the junction held 4 bases outside the gene matches. Germline-derived CDR1 and CDR2 are SQVTM and ANQGSEA. The CDR3 is 13 amino acids. The CDR3 protein is CSANGGAYNEQFF. DNA for the CDR3: TGCAGCGCAAACGGGGGGGCCTACAATGAGCAGTTCTTC.

The V and J genes are TRBV2 and TRBJ2-4; the D gene is possibly TRBD1 (5 bases). The ends were cut back, 6 bases at V and 0 bases at J, with 12 bases in the middle. CDR3 length: 15 residues. Germline V lookup: CDR1 SNHLY, CDR2 FYNNEI. CDR3 in DNA: TGTGCCAGCAGCGAACGGACACTAGCCAAAAACATTCAGTACTTC. This translates into CASSERTLAKNIQYF.

The genes are TRBV4-1 and TRBJ2-5; TRBD2 might be the D (6 bases). This CDR3 is 16 amino acids long. CDR1 and CDR2 (germline): MGHRA, YSYEKL. Trimming pared 4 bases from V and 5 bases from J, leaving 20 bases between. DNA for the CDR3: TGCGCCAGCAGCCTCTATGGGACTTCCTCCCAGGAGACCCAGTACTTC. It translates to CASSLYGTSSQETQYF.

This clone turned up a few times. This sample also contains other DNA sequences that code for the same CDR3. The CDR3 region has the DNA TGTGCCAGTAGTATTTCGGGCAATCAGCCCCAGCATTTT. This codes for CASSISGNQPQHF. This sequence joins TRBV19 and TRBJ1-5, with no clear D. V lost 3 bases and J 2 bases, leaving 5 bases between the germline ends. CDR1 and CDR2 from the germline V gene are LNHDA and SQIVND (reference sequence). The CDR3 spans 13 residues.

V and J are TRBV20-1 and TRBJ2-4; no firm D call. The germline V gene encodes CDR1 DFQATT and CDR2 SNEGSKA (reference sequence). V was pared by 5 bases and J by 8 bases, with 10 bases between. The CDR3 consists of 11 residues. CDR3 nucleotide sequence: TGCAGTGCTTTGAGGTCGGACATTCAGTACTTC. Protein product: CSALRSDIQYF.

The genes are TRBV28 and TRBJ1-5, with D possibly matching TRBD1 (6 bases). The V end was cut by 5 bases, the J end by 6 bases, with 17 bases between. The CDR3 runs 15 residues. Germline lookup yields CDR1 MDHEN and CDR2 SYDVKM. In nucleotides, the CDR3 is TGTGCCAGCAGTGGACAACAGGGTCTTCGTCAGCCCCAGCATTTT. Protein product: CASSGQQGLRQPQHF.

The rearrangement links TRBV4-1 to TRBJ2-1, with 7 bases lining up with TRBD2. The CDR3 consists of 20 residues. The germline V gene has CDR1 MGHRA and CDR2 YSYEKL. V shed 0 bases, J shed 2 bases, and the junction held 16 bases outside the gene matches. CDR3 nucleotides: TGCGCCAGCAGCCAAGATGGGAGGGGACGCGTCTCTTCGCCCTACAATGAGCAGTTCTTC. Translation gives CASSQDGRGRVSSPYNEQFF.

V usage is TRBV28 and J usage is TRBJ1-1; maybe TRBD1 (5 bases). CDR1 MDHEN and CDR2 SYDVKM come from the germline V gene. The CDR3 spans 15 residues. Trimming cost V 5 bases and J 0 bases, with 13 bases left between them. The CDR3 protein is CASSQPGVMNTEAFF. CDR3 sequence (DNA): TGTGCCAGCAGTCAGCCGGGGGTGATGAACACTGAAGCTTTCTTT.

The CDR3: CASQRTGSYNEQFF. DNA of the CDR3: TGCGCCAGCCAAAGGACAGGCTCCTACAATGAGCAGTTCTTC. V and J are TRBV10-1 and TRBJ2-1; TRBD1 matches at 7 bases. Germline loops: CDR1 WNHNN, CDR2 SYGVQD (reference sequence). The CDR3 extends over 14 amino acids. J was trimmed by 0 bases and V by 8 bases; bases with no gene match: 4.